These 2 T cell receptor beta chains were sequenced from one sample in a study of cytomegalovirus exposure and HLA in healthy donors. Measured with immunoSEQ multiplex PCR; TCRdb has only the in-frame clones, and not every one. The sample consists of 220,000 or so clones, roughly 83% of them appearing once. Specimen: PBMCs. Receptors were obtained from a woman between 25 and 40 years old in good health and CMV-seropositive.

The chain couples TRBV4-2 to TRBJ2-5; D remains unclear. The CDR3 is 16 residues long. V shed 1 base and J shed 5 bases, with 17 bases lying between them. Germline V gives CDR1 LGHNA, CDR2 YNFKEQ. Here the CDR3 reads CASSQGTYLRRETQYF. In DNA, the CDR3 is TGTGCCAGCAGCCAAGGGACCTACTTAAGACGGGAGACCCAGTACTTC.

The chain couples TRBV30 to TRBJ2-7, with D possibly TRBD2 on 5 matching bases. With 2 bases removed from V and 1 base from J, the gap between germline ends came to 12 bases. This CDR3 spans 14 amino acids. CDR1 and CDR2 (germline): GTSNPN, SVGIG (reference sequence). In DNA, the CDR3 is TGTGCCTGGAGTTATGGACTTACGTCCTACGAGCAGTACTTC. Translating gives CAWSYGLTSYEQYF.